This T cell receptor (beta chain) was identified in a study of monozygotic twins with inflammatory bowel disease. TCRdb re-analyzed the 5' RACE reads; it lists each CDR3 protein once, without DNA. The table for this sample gives around 400,000 distinct CDR3 sequences. Germline CDR1 MNHNY, CDR2 SVGAGI (reference sequence). CDR3 length equals 13 residues. The chain employs TRBV6-6 and TRBJ1-1. The sample comprised blood. The origin of this receptor is a human donor with ulcerative colitis or Crohn's disease, or a healthy co-twin of an affected twin (not recorded which). The CDR3 region is CASNIGREGKAFF.